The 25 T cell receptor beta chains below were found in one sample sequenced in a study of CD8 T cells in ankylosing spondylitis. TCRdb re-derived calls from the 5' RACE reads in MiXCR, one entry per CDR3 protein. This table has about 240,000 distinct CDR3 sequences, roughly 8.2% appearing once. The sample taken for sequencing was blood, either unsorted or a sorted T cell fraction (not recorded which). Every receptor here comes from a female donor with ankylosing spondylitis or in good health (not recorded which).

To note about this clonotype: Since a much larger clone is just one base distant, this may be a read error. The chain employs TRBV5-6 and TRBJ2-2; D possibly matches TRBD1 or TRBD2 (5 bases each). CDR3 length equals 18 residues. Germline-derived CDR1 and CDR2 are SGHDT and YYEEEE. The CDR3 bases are TGTGCCAGCAGCCCGACCCCATGGGACGGCTCGAACACCAGGGAGCTGTTTTTT. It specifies CASSPTPWDGSNTRELFF.

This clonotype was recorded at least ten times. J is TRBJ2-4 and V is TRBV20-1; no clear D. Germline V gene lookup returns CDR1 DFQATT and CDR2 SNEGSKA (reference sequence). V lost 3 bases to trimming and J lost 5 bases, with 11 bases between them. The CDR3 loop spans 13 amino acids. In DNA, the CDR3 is TGCAGTGCTAGTCCGGGTACCGAAAACATTCAGTACTTC. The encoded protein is CSASPGTENIQYF.

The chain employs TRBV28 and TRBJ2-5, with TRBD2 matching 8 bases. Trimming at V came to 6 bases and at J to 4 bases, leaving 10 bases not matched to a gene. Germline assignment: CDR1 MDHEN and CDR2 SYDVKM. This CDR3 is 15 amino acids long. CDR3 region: CASSSGALAGETQYF. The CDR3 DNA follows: TGTGCCAGCAGCTCAGGAGCCCTAGCGGGAGAGACCCAGTACTTC.

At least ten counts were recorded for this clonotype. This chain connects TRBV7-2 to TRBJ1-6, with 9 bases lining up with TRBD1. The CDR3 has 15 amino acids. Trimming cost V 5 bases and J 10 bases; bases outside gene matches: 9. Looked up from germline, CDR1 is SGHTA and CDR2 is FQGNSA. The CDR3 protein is CASSPMTGGGSPLHF. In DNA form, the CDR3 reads TGTGCCAGCAGCCCCATGACAGGGGGTGGGTCACCCCTCCACTTT.

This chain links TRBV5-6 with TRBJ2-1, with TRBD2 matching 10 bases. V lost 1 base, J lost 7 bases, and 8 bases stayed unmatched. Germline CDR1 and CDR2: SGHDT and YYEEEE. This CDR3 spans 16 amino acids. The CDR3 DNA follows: TGTGCCAGCAGCTTGCCGGGACTAGCGCTTTGGAATGAGCAGTTCTTC. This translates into CASSLPGLALWNEQFF.

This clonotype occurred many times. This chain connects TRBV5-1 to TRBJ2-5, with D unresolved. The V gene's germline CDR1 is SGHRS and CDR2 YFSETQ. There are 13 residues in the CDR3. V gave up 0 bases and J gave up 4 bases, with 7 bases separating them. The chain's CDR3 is CASSLAWGETQYF. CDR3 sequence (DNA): TGCGCCAGCAGCTTGGCTTGGGGAGAGACCCAGTACTTC.

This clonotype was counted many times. DNA of the CDR3: TGCAGTGCTAGAGATCAAAGGGGGGCGACGACTTTGTATGAGCAGTTCTTC. Amino acids: CSARDQRGATTLYEQFF. The chain uses TRBV20-1 and TRBJ2-1; D possibly matches TRBD1 or TRBD2 (6 bases each). Germline V gene lookup returns CDR1 DFQATT and CDR2 SNEGSKA (reference sequence). The CDR3 is 17 amino acids. With 0 bases removed from V and 8 bases from J, the gap between germline ends came to 23 bases.

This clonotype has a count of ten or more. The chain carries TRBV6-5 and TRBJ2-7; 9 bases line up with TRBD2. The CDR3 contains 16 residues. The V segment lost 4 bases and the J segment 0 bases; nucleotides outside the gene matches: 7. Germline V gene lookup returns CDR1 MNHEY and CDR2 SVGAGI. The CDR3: CASSSLAGASSYEQYF. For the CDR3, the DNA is TGTGCCAGCAGTTCCTTAGCGGGAGCTTCCTCCTACGAGCAGTACTTC.

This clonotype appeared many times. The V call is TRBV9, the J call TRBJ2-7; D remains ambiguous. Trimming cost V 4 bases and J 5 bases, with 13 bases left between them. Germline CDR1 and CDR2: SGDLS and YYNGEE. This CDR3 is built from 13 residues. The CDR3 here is CASSPALTNEQYF. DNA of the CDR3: TGTGCCAGCAGCCCCGCCTTAACCAACGAGCAGTACTTC. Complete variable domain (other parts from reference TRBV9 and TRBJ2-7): DSGVTQTPKHLITATGQRVTLRCSPRSGDLSVYWYQQSLDQGLQFLIQYYNGEERAKGNILERFSAQQFPDLHSELNLSSLELGDSALYFCASSPALTNEQYFGPGTRLTVT.

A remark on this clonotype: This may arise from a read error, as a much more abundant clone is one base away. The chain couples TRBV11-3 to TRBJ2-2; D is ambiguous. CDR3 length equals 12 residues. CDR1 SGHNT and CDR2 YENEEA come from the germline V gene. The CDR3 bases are TGTGTCAGCAGCCGTAAAACCGGGGAGCTGTTTTTT. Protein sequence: CVSSRKTGELFF.

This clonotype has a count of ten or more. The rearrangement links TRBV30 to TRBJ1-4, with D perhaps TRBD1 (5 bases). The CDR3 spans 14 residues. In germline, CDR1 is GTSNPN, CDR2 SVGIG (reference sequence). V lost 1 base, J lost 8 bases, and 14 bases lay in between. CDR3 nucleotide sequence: TGTGCCTGGAGTGCACGGGGCGCCGGGGAAAAACTGTTTTTT. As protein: CAWSARGAGEKLFF.

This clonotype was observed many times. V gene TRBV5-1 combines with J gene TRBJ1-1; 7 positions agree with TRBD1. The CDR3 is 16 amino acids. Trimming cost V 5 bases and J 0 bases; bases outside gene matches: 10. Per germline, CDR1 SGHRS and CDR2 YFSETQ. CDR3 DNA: TGCGCCAGCAGTTACCAAACCGGGACAGTGAACACTGAAGCTTTCTTT. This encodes CASSYQTGTVNTEAFF.

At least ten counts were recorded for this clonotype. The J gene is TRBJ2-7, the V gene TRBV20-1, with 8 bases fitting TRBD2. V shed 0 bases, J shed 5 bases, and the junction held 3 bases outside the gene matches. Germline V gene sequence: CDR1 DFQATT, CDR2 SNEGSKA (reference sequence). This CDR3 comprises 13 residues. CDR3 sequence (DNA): TGCAGTGCTAGAGAAGCGGGAGAACACGAGCAGTACTTC. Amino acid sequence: CSAREAGEHEQYF.

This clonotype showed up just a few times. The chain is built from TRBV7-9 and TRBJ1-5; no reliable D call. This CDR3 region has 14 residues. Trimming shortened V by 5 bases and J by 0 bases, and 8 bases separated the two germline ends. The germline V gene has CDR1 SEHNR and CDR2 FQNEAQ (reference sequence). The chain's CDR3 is CASSPVDSNQPQHF. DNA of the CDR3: TGTGCCAGCAGCCCAGTGGATAGCAATCAGCCCCAGCATTTT.

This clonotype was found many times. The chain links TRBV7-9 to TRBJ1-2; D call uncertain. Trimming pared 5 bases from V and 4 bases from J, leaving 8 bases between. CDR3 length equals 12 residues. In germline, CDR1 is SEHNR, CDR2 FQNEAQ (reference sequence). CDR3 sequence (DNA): TGTGCCAGCAGCCCCGAAGTCTATGGCTACACCTTC. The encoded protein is CASSPEVYGYTF.

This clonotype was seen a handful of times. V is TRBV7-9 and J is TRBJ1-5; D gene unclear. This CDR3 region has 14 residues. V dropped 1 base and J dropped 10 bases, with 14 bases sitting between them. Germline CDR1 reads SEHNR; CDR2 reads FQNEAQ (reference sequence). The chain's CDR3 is CASSLGLQKSPQHF. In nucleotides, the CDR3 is TGTGCCAGCAGCTTAGGACTGCAAAAGAGCCCCCAGCATTTT. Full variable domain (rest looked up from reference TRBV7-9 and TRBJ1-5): DTGVSQNPRHKITKRGQNVTFRCDPISEHNRLYWYRQTLGQGPEFLTYFQNEAQLEKSRLLSDRFSAERPKGSFSTLEIQRTEQGDSAMYLCASSLGLQKSPQHFGDGTRLSIL.

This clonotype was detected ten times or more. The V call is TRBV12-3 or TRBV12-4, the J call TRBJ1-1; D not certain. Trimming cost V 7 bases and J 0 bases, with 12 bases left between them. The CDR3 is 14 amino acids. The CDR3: CASKHRRMNTEAFF. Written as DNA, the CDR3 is TGTGCCAGCAAACATAGACGAATGAACACTGAAGCTTTCTTT.

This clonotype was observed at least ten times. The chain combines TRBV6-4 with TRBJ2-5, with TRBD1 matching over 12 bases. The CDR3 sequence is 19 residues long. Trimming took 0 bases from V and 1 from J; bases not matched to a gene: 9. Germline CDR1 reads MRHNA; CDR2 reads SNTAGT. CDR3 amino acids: CASSDSSGTGGICQETQYF. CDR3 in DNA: TGTGCCAGCAGTGACTCAAGCGGGACAGGGGGCATCTGCCAAGAGACCCAGTACTTC.

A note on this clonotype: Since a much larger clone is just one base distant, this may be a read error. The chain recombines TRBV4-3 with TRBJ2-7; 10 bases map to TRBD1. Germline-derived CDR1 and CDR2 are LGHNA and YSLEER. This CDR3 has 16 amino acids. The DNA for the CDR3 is TGCGCCAGCAGCCAAGATTCCCGGACAGGGGGTTACGAGCAGCACTTC. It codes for CASSQDSRTGGYEQHF.

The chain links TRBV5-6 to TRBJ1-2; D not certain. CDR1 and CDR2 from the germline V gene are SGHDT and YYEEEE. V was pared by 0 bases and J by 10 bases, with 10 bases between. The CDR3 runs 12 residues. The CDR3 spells CASSLAGIVYTF. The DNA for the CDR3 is TGTGCCAGCAGCTTGGCGGGGATTGTCTACACCTTC.

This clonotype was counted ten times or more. CDR3 residues: CASSAIQGAEGNTIYF. The CDR3 bases are TGTGCCAGCAGTGCCATACAGGGGGCAGAGGGAAACACCATATATTTT. The chain employs TRBV12-3 or TRBV12-4 and TRBJ1-3; 9 bases map to TRBD1. This CDR3 comprises 16 residues. The J segment lost 4 bases and the V segment lost 5 bases, leaving 9 bases of the junction unmatched.

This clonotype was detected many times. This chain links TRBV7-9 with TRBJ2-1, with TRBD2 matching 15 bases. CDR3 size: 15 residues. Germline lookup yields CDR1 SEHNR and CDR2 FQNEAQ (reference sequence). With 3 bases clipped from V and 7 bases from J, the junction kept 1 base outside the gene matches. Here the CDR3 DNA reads TGTGCCAGCAGCTTCGGGACTAGCGGGAGGAATGAGCAGTTCTTC. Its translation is CASSFGTSGRNEQFF.

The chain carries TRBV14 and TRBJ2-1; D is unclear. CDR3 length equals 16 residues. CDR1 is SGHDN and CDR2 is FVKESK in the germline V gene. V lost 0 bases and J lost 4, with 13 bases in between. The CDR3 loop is CASSQEAIGTYNEQFF. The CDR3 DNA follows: TGTGCCAGCAGCCAAGAGGCGATAGGAACTTACAATGAGCAGTTCTTC.

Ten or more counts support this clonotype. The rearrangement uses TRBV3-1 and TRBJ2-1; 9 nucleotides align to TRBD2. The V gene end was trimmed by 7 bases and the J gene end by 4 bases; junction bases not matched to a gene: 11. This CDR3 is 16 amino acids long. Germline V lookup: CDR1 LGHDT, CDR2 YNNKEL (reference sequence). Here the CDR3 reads CASTLSDSGSYNEQFF. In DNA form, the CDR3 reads TGTGCCAGCACCCTCTCCGATAGCGGGAGTTACAATGAGCAGTTCTTC.

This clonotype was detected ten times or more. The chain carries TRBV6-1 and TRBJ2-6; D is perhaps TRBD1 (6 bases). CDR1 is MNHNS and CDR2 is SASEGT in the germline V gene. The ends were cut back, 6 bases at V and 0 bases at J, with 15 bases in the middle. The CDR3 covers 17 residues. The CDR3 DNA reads TGTGCCAGCAGGCACAGGGTCACCAACTCTGGGGCCAACGTCCTGACTTTC. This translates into CASRHRVTNSGANVLTF.